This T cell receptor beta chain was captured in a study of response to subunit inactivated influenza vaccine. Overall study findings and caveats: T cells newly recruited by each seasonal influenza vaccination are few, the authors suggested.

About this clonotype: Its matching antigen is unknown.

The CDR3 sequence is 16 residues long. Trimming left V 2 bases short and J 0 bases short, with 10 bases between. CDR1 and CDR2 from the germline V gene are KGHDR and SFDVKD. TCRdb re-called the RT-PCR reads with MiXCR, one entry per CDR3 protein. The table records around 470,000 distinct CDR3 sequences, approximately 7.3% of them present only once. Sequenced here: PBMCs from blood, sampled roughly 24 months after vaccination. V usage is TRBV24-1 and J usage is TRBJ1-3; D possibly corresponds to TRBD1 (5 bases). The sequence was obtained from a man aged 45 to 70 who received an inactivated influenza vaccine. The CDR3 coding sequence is TGTGCCACCAGTGATTCGACAGAAAGCTCTGGAAACACCATATATTTT. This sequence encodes CATSDSTESSGNTIYF.